This T cell receptor (beta chain) was obtained from a study of memory CD4+ T cells and cytomegalovirus serostatus (dated by TCRdb to the late 2010s). Context from the whole study: A total of some 33 healthy Belgian adults, of whom 9 were CMV seropositive and approximately 24 were CMV seronegative, were included in the cohort. To replicate a published TCR-based CMV serostatus classifier, the researchers sequenced the CD4+ memory TCRbeta repertoires of a Belgian cohort whose cytomegalovirus serostatus was known.

A note on this clone: Its cognate antigen has yet to be identified. No much larger clone is present one base from it, and per-base qualities are unavailable.

A FACSAria II was used to sort memory CD4+ T cells, defined as single viable CD3+CD4+CD8-CD45RO+ cells. To determine CMV serostatus, a Roche Elecsys assay was used that detects serum IgG against CMV pp150, pp28, p38 and p52. Once the samples were thawed, total CD4+ T cells were enriched through positive selection using CD4 magnetic microbeads. The samples came from a separate study whose specific focus was interrogating the CD4+ T cell memory repertoire. Peripheral blood mononuclear cells were isolated and cryopreserved according to standard operating procedures, and serum was stored at -80 degrees C. Staining used CD3-PerCP (BW264/56), CD4-APC (RPA-T4), CD45RO-PE (UCHT1) and CD8-Pacific Orange (3B5) antibodies, with Sytox blue excluding non-viable cells. The CDR3 holds 15 amino acids from the cysteine to the phenylalanine. Left in the record is the CDR3 DNA by itself, 45 bases read in frame from the first base. The germline V gene gives CDR1 as MNHEY and CDR2 as SVGAGI. Trimmed from V: 5 bases; trimmed from J: 7 bases; junction bases lacking a gene match: 11.

On the study overall, not on this receptor specifically: Among the roughly 160 previously reported CMV-associated TCRbeta sequences, 67 showed up in the CD4+ memory repertoires, with each one found in between one and five individuals. The results were read as suggesting that the CMV-associated TCR signature is, for the most part, present in the CD4+ memory repertoire. On the Belgian cohort, the classifier built on the original framework reached a median bootstrapped AUC of approximately 0.95, with a 95% CI of 0.76-1.00. For CMV serostatus prediction, a median bootstrapped AUC of 0.95 was reached with the original framework, and a median bootstrapped AUC of about 0.91 was reached with a US-trained random forest. Only CD4+CD45RO+ memory cells were sequenced, in contrast to the original study, which included naive and memory CD4+ and CD8+ populations.

Genomic DNA was extracted from sorted cells with the Quick-DNA Microprep Kit. Amplification of TCRbeta DNA was done with the immunoSEQ hsTCRbeta kit, following the protocol from the manufacturer. TCRbeta libraries were sequenced on an Illumina MiSeq instrument. The authors' pipeline ran thus. After out-of-frame sequences were removed, 2,204,828 distinct TCRbeta sequences remained, averaging about 61,000 per individual. Two values were used to score each individual: the count of some 150 previously reported CMV-associated TCRbeta sequences and the total count of productive distinct TCRbeta sequences. A beta-binomial model was reimplemented in Python, and random forests from scikit-learn, run with default parameters, were trained on data from the US cohort. Classifier performance on the Belgian cohort was summarized as median AUC with percentile confidence intervals over 10,000 bootstrap iterations. This immuneACCESS table, as held by TCRdb, lists in-frame sequences with V and J called but not all clones. Of the missing ones, under half trace to an unresolved V gene in checked studies; the others have no known cause. That table furnishes V, J and clone size, whereas the DNA furnished D and trimming. The sample has around 88,000 clones on record, 80% of them singletons. The ten largest clonotypes hold about 3.5% of the sample.

Sequences were obtained from memory CD4+ T cells from blood. This clonotype originated in an adult in good health and CMV-seropositive. The chain links TRBV6-5 with TRBJ2-1; the central 7 bases match TRBD2. CDR3 protein: CASSRWGGRGNEQFF. The base sequence is TGTGCCAGCAGTCGCTGGGGCGGGAGAGGAAATGAGCAGTTCTTC.